This TCR beta chain was profiled in a study of blood T cell repertoires in COVID-19. Germline lookup yields CDR1 SGHRS and CDR2 YFSETQ. The CDR3 consists of 17 residues. V gave up 4 bases and J gave up 6 bases; unmatched junction bases: 13. Produced via immunoSEQ multiplex PCR; TCRdb's table is partial and in-frame only. Of over 120,000 clones in the sample, 88% are singletons; the top ten hold roughly 1.9%. Sequencing used peripheral blood. The receptor was derived from a man between 65 and 79 years old with acute or convalescent COVID-19. This chain links TRBV5-1 with TRBJ2-2; 9 bases fit TRBD2. The DNA for the CDR3 is TGCGCCAGCAGCCAAACTCCGACTAGCGGCACCCCCGGGGAGCTGTTTTTT. It codes for CASSQTPTSGTPGELFF. The full variable domain, completed using reference TRBV5-1 and TRBJ2-2, is KAGVTQTPRYLIKTRGQQVTLSCSPISGHRSVSWYQQTPGQGLQFLFEYFSETQRNKGNFPGRFSGRQFSNSRSEMNVSTLELGDSALYLCASSQTPTSGTPGELFFGEGSRLTVL.